This T cell receptor (beta chain) was recorded in a study of T cell responses to AZD1222 COVID-19 vaccine. Trimming cost V 2 bases and J 3 bases, with 11 bases left between them. Per germline, CDR1 LNHDA and CDR2 SQIVND (reference sequence). The CDR3 is 15 residues long. The table came from immunoSEQ multiplex PCR; TCRdb's copy has only in-frame clones and leaves some out. Among about 83,000 clones, around 93% were seen once, and the ten largest hold around 26%. For this clone: Its antigen is unknown.

Points from the study as a whole: Spike-specific TCRs gained breadth and depth after people received two AZD1222 doses.

The chain combines TRBV19 with TRBJ1-5, with D perhaps matching TRBD1 (6 bases). The starting material was peripheral blood, obtained 28 days after the second AZD1222 dose. The TCR originated in an adult who received the AZD1222 COVID-19 vaccine. CDR3 sequence reads: CASSIRGANNQPQHF. In DNA form, the CDR3 reads TGTGCCAGTAGTATACGGGGGGCCAACAATCAGCCCCAGCATTTT.